The 13 T cell receptor beta chains below come from one sample, sequenced in a study of shared clonotypes between healthy human individuals. Profiled with immunoSEQ multiplex PCR; TCRdb holds only in-frame clones, not every one. Of fewer than 200,000 clones listed, 90% to 95% were seen once; the top ten hold around 0.067%. The sequenced material came from naive CD4+ T cells sorted from blood. Subset described: CD45RA+ positively selected. The receptors originated from a woman younger than 45 in good health.

The chain carries TRBV6-5 and TRBJ1-4; 7 nucleotides match TRBD1. J lost 8 bases, V lost 6 bases, and 9 bases had no gene match. The CDR3 consists of 14 residues. Looked up from germline, CDR1 is MNHEY and CDR2 is SVGAGI. This chain's CDR3 is CASSPGQRWEKLFF. CDR3 bases: TGTGCCAGCAGCCCGGGACAGAGATGGGAAAAACTGTTTTTT.

The chain couples TRBV28 to TRBJ2-7; 8 positions match TRBD2. Trimming at V came to 6 bases and at J to 6 bases, leaving 7 bases not matched to a gene. Looked up from germline, CDR1 is MDHEN and CDR2 is SYDVKM. There are 13 residues in the CDR3. DNA for the CDR3: TGTGCCAGCAGCGAAGCGGGAGCGGGCGAGCAGTACTTC. Its translation is CASSEAGAGEQYF.

This chain joins TRBV5-1 and TRBJ2-5; the match to TRBD1 covers 10 bases. The CDR3 sequence is 16 residues long. CDR1 and CDR2 (germline): SGHRS, YFSETQ. V gave up 3 bases and J gave up 5 bases; unmatched junction bases: 10. The CDR3 nucleotides read TGCGCCAGCAGCTCGGGAGGGACAGGGGCCGAGGAGACCCAGTACTTC. It codes for CASSSGGTGAEETQYF. Supplemented by reference TRBV5-1 and TRBJ2-5, the full variable domain reads KAGVTQTPRYLIKTRGQQVTLSCSPISGHRSVSWYQQTPGQGLQFLFEYFSETQRNKGNFPGRFSGRQFSNSRSEMNVSTLELGDSALYLCASSSGGTGAEETQYFGPGTRLLVL.

The rearrangement joins TRBV6-1 to TRBJ2-5; possibly TRBD1 or TRBD2 for D (5 bases each). The CDR3 is 18 residues long. The V and J ends lost 2 bases and 1 base respectively, with 20 bases between them. The V gene's germline CDR1 is MNHNS and CDR2 SASEGT. For the CDR3, the DNA is TGTGCCAGCAGTGAAACCATTCAAGGGTGGGACCTCCAAGAGACCCAGTACTTC. It encodes CASSETIQGWDLQETQYF.

The chain joins TRBV30 to TRBJ2-1, with TRBD2 matching over 9 bases. Germline assignment: CDR1 GTSNPN and CDR2 SVGIG (reference sequence). This CDR3 contains 13 residues. Losses at the gene ends were 3 bases for V and 7 bases for J; bases not matched to a gene: 4. The DNA for the CDR3 is TGTGCCTGGAGGGGACTAGCAGCTAATGAGCAGTTCTTC. This gives the protein CAWRGLAANEQFF.

The chain is built from TRBV4-1 and TRBJ1-5; D remains unclear. V lost 4 bases and J 5 bases, leaving 9 bases between the germline ends. This CDR3 is built from 13 residues. Germline CDR1 is MGHRA and CDR2 is YSYEKL. The DNA of the CDR3 is TGCGCCAGCAGCCCACGGCCCGATCAGCCCCAGCATTTT. Its protein product is CASSPRPDQPQHF.

V usage is TRBV6-1 and J usage is TRBJ1-5; 11 bases fit TRBD1. The V gene end was trimmed by 3 bases and the J gene end by 11 bases; junction bases not matched to a gene: 12. The CDR3 extends over 16 amino acids. Germline CDR1 and CDR2: MNHNS and SASEGT. The CDR3: CASSDPGTGGGRAQHF. DNA for the CDR3: TGTGCCAGCAGTGACCCCGGGACAGGGGGTGGTCGGGCCCAGCATTTT.

V usage is TRBV5-1 and J usage is TRBJ1-2, with TRBD1 matching over 11 bases. V was clipped by 0 bases and J by 8 bases; unmatched bases: 6. Germline CDR1 SGHRS, CDR2 YFSETQ. The CDR3 runs to 15 residues. CDR3 in amino acids: CASSLGGQGASGYTF. CDR3 bases: TGCGCCAGCAGCTTGGGAGGACAGGGGGCTAGCGGCTACACCTTC. The full variable domain, rest sourced from reference TRBV5-1 and TRBJ1-2, is KAGVTQTPRYLIKTRGQQVTLSCSPISGHRSVSWYQQTPGQGLQFLFEYFSETQRNKGNFPGRFSGRQFSNSRSEMNVSTLELGDSALYLCASSLGGQGASGYTFGSGTRLTVV.

The rearrangement joins TRBV5-1 to TRBJ2-7, with D possibly TRBD1 on 6 matching bases. V lost 3 bases and J lost 6, with 7 bases in between. Germline CDR1 reads SGHRS; CDR2 reads YFSETQ. The CDR3 length is 11 residues. The CDR3 spells CASSSTGEQYF. The CDR3 DNA reads TGCGCCAGCAGCTCGACAGGCGAGCAGTACTTC.

This chain links TRBV7-9 with TRBJ1-3; 8 bases align to TRBD1. Looked up from germline, CDR1 is SEHNR and CDR2 is FQNEAQ (reference sequence). The CDR3 sequence is 15 residues long. After removal of 6 bases from V and 2 bases from J, the junction contained 6 bases not matched to a gene. CDR3 sequence (DNA): TGTGCCAGCAGGCAAACGACAGGGGCTGGAAACACCATATATTTT. It is translated as CASRQTTGAGNTIYF.

This chain uses TRBV7-2 with TRBJ1-6, with a weak D call TRBD1 (5 bases). This CDR3 region has 13 residues. From germline, CDR1 is SGHTA and CDR2 FQGNSA. Trimming left V 5 bases short and J 9 bases short, with 11 bases between. The CDR3: CASSRTYSSPLHF. The CDR3 bases are TGTGCCAGCAGCCGGACATACAGTTCACCCCTCCACTTT.

The V call is TRBV7-8, the J call TRBJ2-5; D might be TRBD1 (6 bases). V was pared by 2 bases and J by 2 bases, with 12 bases between. The CDR3 is 15 amino acids. CDR1 is SGHVS and CDR2 is FQNEAQ in the germline V gene. The CDR3 is CASSLIRTVQETQYF. The CDR3, as DNA: TGTGCCAGCAGCTTAATTCGGACAGTACAAGAGACCCAGTACTTC.

The chain combines TRBV4-1 with TRBJ2-3; D unresolved. The CDR3 contains 12 residues. V was clipped by 4 bases and J by 6 bases, with 8 bases between them. CDR1 MGHRA and CDR2 YSYEKL come from the germline V gene. The CDR3 sequence is CASSRKWDTQYF. The CDR3 coding sequence is TGCGCCAGCAGCCGAAAGTGGGATACGCAGTATTTT.